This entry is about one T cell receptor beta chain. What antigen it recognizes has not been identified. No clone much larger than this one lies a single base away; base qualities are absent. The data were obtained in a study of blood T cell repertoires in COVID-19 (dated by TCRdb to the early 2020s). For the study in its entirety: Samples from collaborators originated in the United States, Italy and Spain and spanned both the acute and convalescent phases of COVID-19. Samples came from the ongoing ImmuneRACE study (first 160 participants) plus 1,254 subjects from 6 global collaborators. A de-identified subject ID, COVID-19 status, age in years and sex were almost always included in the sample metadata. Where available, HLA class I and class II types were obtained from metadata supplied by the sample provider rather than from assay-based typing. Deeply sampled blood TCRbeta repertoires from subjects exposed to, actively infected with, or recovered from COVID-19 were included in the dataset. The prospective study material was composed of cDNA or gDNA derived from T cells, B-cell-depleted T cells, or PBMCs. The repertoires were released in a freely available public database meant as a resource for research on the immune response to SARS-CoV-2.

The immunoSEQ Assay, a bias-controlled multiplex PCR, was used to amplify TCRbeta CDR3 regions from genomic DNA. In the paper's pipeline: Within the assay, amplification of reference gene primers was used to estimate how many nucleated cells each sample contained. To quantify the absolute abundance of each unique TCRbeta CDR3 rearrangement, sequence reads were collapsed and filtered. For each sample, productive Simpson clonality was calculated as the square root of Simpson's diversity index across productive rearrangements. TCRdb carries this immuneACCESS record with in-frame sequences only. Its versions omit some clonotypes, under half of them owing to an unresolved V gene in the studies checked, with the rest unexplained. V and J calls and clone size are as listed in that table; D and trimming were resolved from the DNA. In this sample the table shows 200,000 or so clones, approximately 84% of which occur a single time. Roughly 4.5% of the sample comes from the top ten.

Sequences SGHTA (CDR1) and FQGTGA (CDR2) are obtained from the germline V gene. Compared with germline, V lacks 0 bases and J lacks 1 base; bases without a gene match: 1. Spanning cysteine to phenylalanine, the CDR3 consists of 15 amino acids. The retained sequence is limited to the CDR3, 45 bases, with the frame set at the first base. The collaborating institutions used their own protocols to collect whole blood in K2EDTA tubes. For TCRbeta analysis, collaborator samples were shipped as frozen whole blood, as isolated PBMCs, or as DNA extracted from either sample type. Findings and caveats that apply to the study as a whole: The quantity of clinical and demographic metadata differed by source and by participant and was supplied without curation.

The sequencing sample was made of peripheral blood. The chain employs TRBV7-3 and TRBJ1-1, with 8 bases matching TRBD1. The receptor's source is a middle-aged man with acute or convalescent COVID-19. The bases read TGTGCCAGCAGCTTAACCGGGACAGGGAACACTGAAGCTTTCTTT. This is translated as CASSLTGTGNTEAFF.